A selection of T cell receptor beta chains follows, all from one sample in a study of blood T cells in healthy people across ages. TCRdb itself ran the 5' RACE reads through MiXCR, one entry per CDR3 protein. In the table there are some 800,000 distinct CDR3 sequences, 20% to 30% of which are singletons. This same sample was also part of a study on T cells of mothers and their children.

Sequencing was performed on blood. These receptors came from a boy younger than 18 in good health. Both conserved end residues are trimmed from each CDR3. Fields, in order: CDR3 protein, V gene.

cdr3_aa: SAREDGDNEQF
v_call: TRBV20-1

cdr3_aa: VSSFSLINTGELF
v_call: TRBV28

cdr3_aa: SGLGTVAKNIQY
v_call: TRBV20-1

cdr3_aa: ASGGVPDTQY
v_call: TRBV28

cdr3_aa: ASSSQGLTKYEQY
v_call: TRBV28

cdr3_aa: ASSLSQGAFQETQY
v_call: TRBV7-9

cdr3_aa: ASSYEGLEQF
v_call: TRBV6-2/TRBV6-3

cdr3_aa: ASSDGTSGNLAKNIQY
v_call: TRBV28

cdr3_aa: ASSLFAGVGQETQY
v_call: TRBV12-3/TRBV12-4

cdr3_aa: ASSFTWTGTYNSPLH
v_call: TRBV5-1

cdr3_aa: ASSSGQFQRETRY
v_call: TRBV28

cdr3_aa: SASMWGKDEQY
v_call: TRBV20-1

cdr3_aa: ASSPPGMNEKLF
v_call: TRBV7-2

cdr3_aa: ASSMSGVETQY
v_call: TRBV19

cdr3_aa: ASRQGASASWAEAF
v_call: TRBV6-2/TRBV6-3

cdr3_aa: ASSFRAESLNYGYT
v_call: TRBV7-8

cdr3_aa: SVEVTGSGYGYT
v_call: TRBV29-1

cdr3_aa: ASSESGGTFSYEQY
v_call: TRBV10-2

cdr3_aa: ASSQDRDEQF
v_call: TRBV4-3

cdr3_aa: SASILQETQY
v_call: TRBV20-1

cdr3_aa: ASRPTRQGMYTEAF
v_call: TRBV19

cdr3_aa: ASSQEWLSTNEKLF
v_call: TRBV4-3

cdr3_aa: ASSYRLAERSEQY
v_call: TRBV28

cdr3_aa: ASSPGRVENEKLF
v_call: TRBV18

cdr3_aa: ASSQSLGLSYNEQF
v_call: TRBV14

cdr3_aa: ASSGSGGPSTDTQY
v_call: TRBV7-8

cdr3_aa: ASSVVPGSQETQY
v_call: TRBV9

cdr3_aa: SVEKEGSNDQF
v_call: TRBV29-1

cdr3_aa: AWSVGGSGTDTQY
v_call: TRBV30

cdr3_aa: ASSVSQRSYNEQF
v_call: TRBV9

cdr3_aa: SVAAQAGEKLF
v_call: TRBV29-1

cdr3_aa: SARDSVGSSPLH
v_call: TRBV20-1

cdr3_aa: SVTSGGHTGELF
v_call: TRBV29-1

cdr3_aa: ASTPGHENEKLF
v_call: TRBV6-2/TRBV6-3

cdr3_aa: ASSLFTSTEAF
v_call: TRBV5-1

cdr3_aa: ASGLSTGGTPDTQY
v_call: TRBV12-5

cdr3_aa: ASTRDPSYEQY
v_call: TRBV6-1

cdr3_aa: ASSEAGGQNTEAF
v_call: TRBV2

cdr3_aa: ASGLGILAGSSTDTQY
v_call: TRBV12-5

cdr3_aa: ASMRADTDTQY
v_call: TRBV6-1

cdr3_aa: ASSSLGVPGNTIY
v_call: TRBV28

cdr3_aa: ASGAPIPPGANVLT
v_call: TRBV10-1

cdr3_aa: ASSVELAGSYNEQF
v_call: TRBV9

cdr3_aa: ASSQGHTVLT
v_call: TRBV14

cdr3_aa: ASSRGQGNSFYEQY
v_call: TRBV18

cdr3_aa: ASRTPEAGYGYT
v_call: TRBV12-3/TRBV12-4

cdr3_aa: SARTGTGSYEQY
v_call: TRBV20-1

cdr3_aa: SATGWTSSSYEQY
v_call: TRBV20-1

cdr3_aa: ASRRDRRSGNTIY
v_call: TRBV6-6

cdr3_aa: ASSSGTSGDGADTQY
v_call: TRBV6-2/TRBV6-3

cdr3_aa: ASSFAGAYERY
v_call: TRBV7-9

cdr3_aa: ASSYRAGTDTQY
v_call: TRBV13

cdr3_aa: SARVVDLNTGEPF
v_call: TRBV20-1

cdr3_aa: SAGGTGIWDEQF
v_call: TRBV29-1